This entry lists 24 T cell receptor beta chains sequenced from one sample in a study of OX40 agonist ivuxolimab in advanced cancers. The table came from immunoSEQ multiplex PCR; TCRdb's copy has only in-frame clones and leaves some out. The profile shows approximately 81,000 clones, 65% to 85% of them singletons. The specimen comprised CD4+ or CD8+ T cells sorted from blood, sampled in a trial of the OX40 agonist ivuxolimab. The source is an adult with an advanced solid tumor such as melanoma, head and neck, liver or kidney cancer.

The J gene is TRBJ1-1, the V gene TRBV15, with D possibly TRBD1 on 6 matching bases. Germline V gene sequence: CDR1 LNHNV, CDR2 YYDKDF (reference sequence). V shed 5 bases and J shed 9 bases, with 16 bases lying between them. This CDR3 comprises 13 residues. In DNA, the CDR3 is TGTGCCACCAGCGCTCAGGGGAGGGTCAAAGCTTTCTTT. Residues: CATSAQGRVKAFF.

The rearrangement links TRBV7-8 to TRBJ1-2; TRBD1 matches 8 bases. From germline, CDR1 is SGHVS and CDR2 FQNEAQ. This CDR3 spans 17 amino acids. Trimming cost V 5 bases and J 3 bases; bases outside gene matches: 14. The CDR3 coding sequence is TGTGCCAGCAGCCCTACCTTAGCGGACAGGGTAGACTATGGCTACACCTTC. Encoded protein: CASSPTLADRVDYGYTF.

The rearrangement uses TRBV6-6 and TRBJ2-7, with 7 bases fitting TRBD1. Trimming removed 5 bases from V and 2 bases from J; junction bases left unmatched: 6. CDR3 size: 14 residues. Looked up from germline, CDR1 is MNHNY and CDR2 is SVGAGI (reference sequence). The CDR3 sequence is CASSKPGQPYEQYF. Here the CDR3 DNA reads TGTGCCAGCAGTAAACCGGGACAGCCCTACGAGCAGTACTTC.

The chain joins TRBV19 to TRBJ1-2, with TRBD1 matching 8 bases. This CDR3 region has 16 residues. Germline CDR1 reads LNHDA; CDR2 reads SQIVND (reference sequence). Trimming took 3 bases from V and 6 from J; bases not matched to a gene: 12. The CDR3 loop reads CASSMEGTGTFNGYTF. The CDR3, as DNA: TGTGCCAGTAGTATGGAGGGGACAGGTACTTTTAATGGCTACACCTTC.

The rearrangement uses TRBV6-6 and TRBJ1-5, with D possibly matching TRBD1 (5 bases). V was pared by 6 bases and J by 6 bases, with 21 bases between. This CDR3 region has 16 residues. Germline V gene data show CDR1 as MNHNY and CDR2 as SVGAGI (reference sequence). CDR3 amino acids: CASSQSATVGSQPQHF. The CDR3 bases are TGTGCCAGCAGCCAGTCGGCGACAGTCGGCAGTCAGCCCCAGCATTTT.

This rearrangement joins TRBV18 to TRBJ1-1, with a weak D call TRBD1 (5 bases). This CDR3 is 15 amino acids long. Germline loops: CDR1 KGHSH, CDR2 LQKENI. Trimming cost V 3 bases and J 1 base, with 12 bases left between them. The CDR3 loop reads CASSPRPTANTEAFF. The CDR3 DNA is TGTGCCAGCTCACCCCGCCCGACAGCGAACACTGAAGCTTTCTTT.

This clone was seen more than once but under ten times. V is TRBV27 and J is TRBJ1-2; TRBD1 matches 11 bases. The J segment lost 4 bases and the V segment lost 8 bases, leaving 6 bases of the junction unmatched. Germline loops: CDR1 MNHEY, CDR2 SMNVEV (reference sequence). This CDR3 is built from 14 residues. This CDR3 reads CASRTGGMAYGYTF. As DNA, the CDR3 is TGTGCCAGCCGGACAGGGGGCATGGCCTATGGCTACACCTTC.

V gene TRBV7-3 combines with J gene TRBJ2-6; tentative D call: TRBD1 (6 bases). Trimming left V 3 bases short and J 2 bases short, with 8 bases between. The CDR3 spans 15 residues. Germline-derived CDR1 and CDR2 are SGHTA and FQGTGA. The CDR3, as DNA: TGTGCCAGCAGCTTTACAGGGCCTGGGGCCAACGTCCTGACTTTC. This encodes CASSFTGPGANVLTF.

This chain joins TRBV7-8 and TRBJ1-2, with unresolved D. The V gene lost 0 bases and the J gene lost 8 bases, with 13 bases spanning the gap. The CDR3 totals 14 residues. CDR1 SGHVS and CDR2 FQNEAQ come from the germline V gene. The CDR3 DNA is TGTGCCAGCAGCTTAGCTAACCCCACGGGGGGCTACACCTTC. Its translation: CASSLANPTGGYTF.

This chain uses TRBV9 with TRBJ2-3; maybe TRBD1 (6 bases). The CDR3 covers 18 residues. Per germline, CDR1 SGDLS and CDR2 YYNGEE. V lost 4 bases and J lost 1, with 22 bases in between. In nucleotides, the CDR3 is TGTGCCAGCAGCTCCTATCAAAGACAGGATAGGGGCACAGATACGCAGTATTTT. Its protein product is CASSSYQRQDRGTDTQYF.

This rearrangement joins TRBV6-5 to TRBJ2-7, with D possibly matching TRBD1 (5 bases). The germline V and J ends were trimmed by 3 bases and 5 bases, with 11 bases remaining between them. The CDR3 consists of 13 residues. Germline CDR1 and CDR2: MNHEY and SVGAGI. The CDR3 DNA is TGTGCCAGCAGTTATGTGTCAGGGAACGAGCAGTACTTC. It codes for CASSYVSGNEQYF.

The V and J genes are TRBV19 and TRBJ1-6; 7 nucleotides agree with TRBD1. Germline V gene lookup returns CDR1 LNHDA and CDR2 SQIVND (reference sequence). J lost 4 bases, V lost 8 bases, and 8 bases had no gene match. CDR3 length equals 15 residues. CDR3 sequence (DNA): TGTGCCAGTCACTCCGGGACAGCGTATAATTCACCCCTCCACTTT. Its translation is CASHSGTAYNSPLHF.

CDR3 residues: CASSLAPVDQYEQYF. The CDR3, as DNA: TGTGCCAGCAGCTTGGCGCCGGTCGATCAATACGAGCAGTACTTC. The chain carries TRBV5-5 and TRBJ2-7; D is undetermined. The CDR3 is made up of 15 amino acids. V was pared by 0 bases and J by 4 bases, with 14 bases between. Looked up from germline, CDR1 is SGHKS and CDR2 is YYEKEE (reference sequence).

This chain links TRBV11-1 with TRBJ2-2, with D tentatively TRBD1 (5 bases). The CDR3 sequence is 15 residues long. Trimming shortened V by 1 base and J by 2 bases, and 8 bases separated the two germline ends. Germline CDR1 is SGHAT and CDR2 is FQDESV (reference sequence). The CDR3 DNA reads TGTGCCAGCAGCTTAGAAGGACACAACACCGGGGAGCTGTTTTTT. It encodes CASSLEGHNTGELFF.

In this sample, this clone turned up once. V gene TRBV19 combines with J gene TRBJ2-5; 12 nucleotides align to TRBD2. CDR1 is LNHDA, CDR2 SQIVND, per germline (reference sequence). This CDR3 is 18 amino acids long. With 5 bases clipped from V and 5 bases from J, the junction kept 15 bases outside the gene matches. The CDR3 sequence is CASSVGLAGASLQETQYF. As DNA, the CDR3 is TGTGCCAGTAGTGTGGGACTAGCGGGCGCATCTTTACAGGAGACCCAGTACTTC.

In this sample, this clone turned up once. The chain recombines TRBV15 with TRBJ2-3, with 9 bases lining up with TRBD2. Germline assignment: CDR1 LNHNV and CDR2 YYDKDF (reference sequence). Trimming cost V 0 bases and J 0 bases; bases outside gene matches: 1. This CDR3 comprises 16 residues. The CDR3, as DNA: TGTGCCACCAGCAGAGATCTAGCGGGGAGCACAGATACGCAGTATTTT. Protein product: CATSRDLAGSTDTQYF.

This chain uses TRBV5-4 with TRBJ2-7; D is undetermined. V was trimmed by 7 bases and J by 6 bases, leaving 20 bases between them. The CDR3 consists of 14 residues. Germline V lookup: CDR1 SGHNT, CDR2 YYREEE (reference sequence). For the CDR3, the DNA is TGTGCCAGCTATGTCGATTTGAGTTCCCCCGAGCAGTACTTC. Encoded protein: CASYVDLSSPEQYF.

This chain uses TRBV7-3 with TRBJ2-7; 9 nucleotides agree with TRBD2. V lost 6 bases, J lost 5 bases, and 5 bases stayed unmatched. Germline loops: CDR1 SGHTA, CDR2 FQGTGA. This CDR3 has 13 amino acids. CDR3 region: CASSVASGDEQYF. The DNA of the CDR3 is TGTGCCAGCAGTGTCGCTAGCGGGGACGAGCAGTACTTC.

The sample holds a few counts of this clone. The chain combines TRBV2 with TRBJ1-2, with TRBD1 matching over 8 bases. The germline V gene has CDR1 SNHLY and CDR2 FYNNEI. J was trimmed by 5 bases and V by 7 bases; bases with no gene match: 12. CDR3 size: 15 residues. The CDR3 DNA reads TGTGCCAGCATCCCCGGGACAGGCCCTGGGTATGGCTACACCTTC. Protein sequence: CASIPGTGPGYGYTF. The complete variable domain, with remaining parts taken from reference TRBV2 and TRBJ1-2, reads EPEVTQTPSHQVTQMGQEVILRCVPISNHLYFYWYRQILGQKVEFLVSFYNNEISEKSEIFDDQFSVERPDGSNFTLKIRSTKLEDSAMYFCASIPGTGPGYGYTFGSGTRLTVV.

The rearrangement uses TRBV5-1 and TRBJ2-1, with 11 bases that match TRBD2. V shed 3 bases and J 0 bases; nucleotides not matched to a gene: 8. There are 18 residues in the CDR3. The germline V gene has CDR1 SGHRS and CDR2 YFSETQ. CDR3 in amino acids: CASSSGTSGKSSYNEQFF. The CDR3 coding sequence is TGCGCCAGCAGCTCCGGGACTAGCGGCAAGAGCTCCTACAATGAGCAGTTCTTC.

This clone was found a few times. The rearrangement joins TRBV4-3 to TRBJ2-7; possibly TRBD2 for D (6 bases). The germline V gene encodes CDR1 LGHNA and CDR2 YSLEER. This CDR3 has 15 residues. The V end lost 0 bases, the J end lost 4 bases, and 13 bases lay between the germline ends. For the CDR3, the DNA is TGCGCCAGCAGCCAAGATCCAGGGACTTCGTACGAGCAGTACTTC. Protein sequence: CASSQDPGTSYEQYF.

The count of this clone is one. V and J are TRBV7-9 and TRBJ1-1, with 7 bases lining up with TRBD1. The CDR3 totals 14 residues. V lost 5 bases, J lost 4 bases, and 7 bases stayed unmatched. Germline loops: CDR1 SEHNR, CDR2 FQNEAQ (reference sequence). The CDR3: CASSTTGSFTEAFF. The CDR3 coding sequence is TGTGCCAGCAGCACGACAGGGAGTTTCACTGAAGCTTTCTTT.

This clone was found once. The chain has TRBV6-1 and TRBJ1-3, with unresolved D. Trimming took 0 bases from V and 8 from J, leaving 11 bases between them. This CDR3 is 14 amino acids long. Germline lookup yields CDR1 MNHNS and CDR2 SASEGT. The CDR3 DNA reads TGTGCCAGCAGTGAAGCGGGAGGAGGCCACACCATATATTTT. This translates into CASSEAGGGHTIYF.

The V gene is TRBV5-8, the J gene TRBJ2-1; 7 nucleotides align to TRBD2. Germline lookup yields CDR1 SGHTS and CDR2 YDEGEE. The V and J ends lost 4 bases and 3 bases, in that order; junction bases with no gene match: 7. The CDR3 sequence is 15 residues long. The CDR3 DNA reads as TGTGCCAGCAGCCTACCGGGACTAAACTACAATGAGCAGTTCTTC. It codes for CASSLPGLNYNEQFF.